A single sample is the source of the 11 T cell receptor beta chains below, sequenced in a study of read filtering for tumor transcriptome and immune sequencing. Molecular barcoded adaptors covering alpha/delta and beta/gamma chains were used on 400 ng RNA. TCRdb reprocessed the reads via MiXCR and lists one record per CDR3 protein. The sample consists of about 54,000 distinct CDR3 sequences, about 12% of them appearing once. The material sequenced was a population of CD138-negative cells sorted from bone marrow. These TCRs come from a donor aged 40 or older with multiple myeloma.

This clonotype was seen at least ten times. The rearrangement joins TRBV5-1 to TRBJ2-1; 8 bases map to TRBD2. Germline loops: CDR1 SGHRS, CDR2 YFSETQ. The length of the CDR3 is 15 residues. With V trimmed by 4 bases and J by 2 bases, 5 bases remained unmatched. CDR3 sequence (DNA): TGCGCCAGCAGCCCCCGGGAGGGGGCCTACAATGAGCAGTTCTTC. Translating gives CASSPREGAYNEQFF.

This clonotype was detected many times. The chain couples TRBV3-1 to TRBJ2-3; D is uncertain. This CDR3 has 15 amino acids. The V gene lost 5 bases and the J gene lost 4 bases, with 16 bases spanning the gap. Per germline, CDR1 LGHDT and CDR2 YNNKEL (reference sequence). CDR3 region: CASSFQNSGADTQYF. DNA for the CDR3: TGTGCCAGCAGCTTTCAAAATAGTGGGGCAGATACGCAGTATTTT.

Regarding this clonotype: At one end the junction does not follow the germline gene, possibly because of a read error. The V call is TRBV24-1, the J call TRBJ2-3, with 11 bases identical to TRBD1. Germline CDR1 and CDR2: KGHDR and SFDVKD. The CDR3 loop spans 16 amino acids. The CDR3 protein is CATSDWTGGAVGTQYF. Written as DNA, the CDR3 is TGTGCCACCAGTGATTGGACAGGGGGCGCGGTAGGTACGCAGTATTTC.

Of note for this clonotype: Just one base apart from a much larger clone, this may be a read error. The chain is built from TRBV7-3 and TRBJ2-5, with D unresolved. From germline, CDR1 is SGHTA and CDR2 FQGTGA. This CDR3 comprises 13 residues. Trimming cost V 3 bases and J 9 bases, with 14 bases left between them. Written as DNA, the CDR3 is TGTGCCAGCAGCTTTAGTCTGGGCGAGGCCCAGTACTTC. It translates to CASSFSLGEAQYF. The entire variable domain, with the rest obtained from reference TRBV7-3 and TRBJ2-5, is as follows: GAGVSQTPSNKVTEKGKYVELRCDPISGHTALYWYRQSLGQGPEFLIYFQGTGAADDSGLPNDRFFAVRPEGSVSTLKIQRTERGDSAVYLCASSFSLGEAQYFGPGTRLLVL.

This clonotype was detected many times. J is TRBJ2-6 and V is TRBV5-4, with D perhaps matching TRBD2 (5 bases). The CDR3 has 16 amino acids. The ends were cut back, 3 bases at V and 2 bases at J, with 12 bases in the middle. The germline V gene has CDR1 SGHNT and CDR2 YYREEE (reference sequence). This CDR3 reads CASSSGTLPGANVLTF. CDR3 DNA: TGTGCCAGCAGCTCGGGAACACTGCCTGGGGCCAACGTCCTGACTTTC. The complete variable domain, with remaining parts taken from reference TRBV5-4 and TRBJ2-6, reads ETGVTQSPTHLIKTRGQQVTLRCSSQSGHNTVSWYQQALGQGPQFIFQYYREEENGRGNFPPRFSGLQFPNYSSELNVNALELDDSALYLCASSSGTLPGANVLTFGAGSRLTVL.

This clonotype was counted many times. CDR3 DNA: TGTGCCAGCAGCTTAAACAGGGTCGACTATGGCTACACCTTC. This codes for CASSLNRVDYGYTF. The V gene is TRBV11-1, the J gene TRBJ1-2; weak D call: TRBD1 (6 bases). Germline loops: CDR1 SGHAT, CDR2 FQDESV (reference sequence). This CDR3 comprises 14 residues. Trimming took 2 bases from V and 3 from J, leaving 10 bases between them.

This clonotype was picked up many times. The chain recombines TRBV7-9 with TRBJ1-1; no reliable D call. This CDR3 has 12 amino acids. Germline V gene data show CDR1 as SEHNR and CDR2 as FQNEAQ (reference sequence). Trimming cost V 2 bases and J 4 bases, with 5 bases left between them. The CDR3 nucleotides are TGTGCCAGCAGCTTAATGTCCACTGAAGCTTTCTTT. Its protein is CASSLMSTEAFF.

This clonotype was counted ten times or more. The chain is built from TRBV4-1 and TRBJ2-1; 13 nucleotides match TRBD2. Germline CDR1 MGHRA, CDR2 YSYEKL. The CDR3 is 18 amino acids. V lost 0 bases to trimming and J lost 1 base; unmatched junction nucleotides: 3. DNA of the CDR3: TGCGCCAGCAGCCAAGATCGGACTAGCGGGGGTTCCTACAATGAGCAGTTCTTC. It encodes CASSQDRTSGGSYNEQFF.

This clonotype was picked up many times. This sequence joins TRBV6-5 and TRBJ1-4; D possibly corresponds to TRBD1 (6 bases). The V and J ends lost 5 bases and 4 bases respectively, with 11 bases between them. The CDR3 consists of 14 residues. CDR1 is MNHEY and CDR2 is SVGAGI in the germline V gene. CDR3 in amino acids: CASSRGTSNEKLFF. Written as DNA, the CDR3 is TGTGCCAGCAGTCGCGGGACAAGTAATGAAAAACTGTTTTTT.

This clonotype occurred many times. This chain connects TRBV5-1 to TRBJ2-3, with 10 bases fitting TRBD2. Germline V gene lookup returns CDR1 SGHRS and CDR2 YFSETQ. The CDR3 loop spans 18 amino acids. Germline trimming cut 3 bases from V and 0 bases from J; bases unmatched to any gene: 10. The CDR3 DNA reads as TGCGCCAGCAGCTACCTAGCGGGGGCCAAACCTAGCACAGATACGCAGTATTTT. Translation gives CASSYLAGAKPSTDTQYF. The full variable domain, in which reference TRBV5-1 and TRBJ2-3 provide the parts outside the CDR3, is KAGVTQTPRYLIKTRGQQVTLSCSPISGHRSVSWYQQTPGQGLQFLFEYFSETQRNKGNFPGRFSGRQFSNSRSEMNVSTLELGDSALYLCASSYLAGAKPSTDTQYFGPGTRLTVL.

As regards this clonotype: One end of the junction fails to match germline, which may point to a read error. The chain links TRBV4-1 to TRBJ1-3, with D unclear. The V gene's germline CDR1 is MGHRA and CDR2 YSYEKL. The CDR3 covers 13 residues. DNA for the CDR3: TGCGCCAGCAGCCAAGGAGTTGGAAACGCCATATATTTT. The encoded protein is CASSQGVGNAIYF.